This TCR beta chain was captured in a study of cytomegalovirus exposure and HLA in healthy donors. Study-level results: An analysis was carried out later, and it reportedly showed fewer N-insertions in an Asian-associated ancestry cluster than the approximately 700-donor mean.

Remarks on this clone: The antigen is unknown.

V shed 4 bases and J 5 bases; nucleotides not matched to a gene: 5. Germline lookup yields CDR1 SGHRS and CDR2 YFSETQ. The CDR3 is made up of 15 amino acids. Primers included in the PCR were 60 Vbeta and 13 Jbeta primers. Authors' methods: A later analysis counted some 87 million unique TCR beta chains, 9.5 million to 12 million shared. The protocol was immunoSEQ multiplex PCR, while the TCRdb copy is restricted to in-frame clones and leaves out a portion. D and trimming come from the DNA, and the V and J calls and clone size come from that table. The sample yields some 170,000 clones, around 80% seen once.

The sequenced sample consisted of PBMCs. The clonotype comes from a girl under 18 in good health and CMV-seropositive. The gene calls are TRBV5-1 and TRBJ2-2; 10 nucleotides match TRBD2. The CDR3 coding sequence is TGCGCCAGCAGCCCGCCGACTAGCGGGACCGGGGAGCTGTTTTTT. Translation: CASSPPTSGTGELFF.